This record looks at one TCR beta chain sequence and its context. Its cognate antigen is unknown. Healthy donors of bone marrow made up the group. The source of the sample is a study of cytomegalovirus exposure and HLA in healthy donors. The study's findings and limits: TCR beta chains associated with HLA were, in a later analysis, more clonally expanded than equally common others. Of the V segments, some could not be distinguished, including TRBV6-2 and TRBV6-3, and were excluded. Common viral pathogens were later found to be apparently linked to several of the most significant clusters.

Primers included in the PCR were 60 Vbeta and 13 Jbeta primers. This table comes from immunoSEQ multiplex PCR, and its TCRdb copy is limited to in-frame clones, with some not included. There are roughly 200,000 clones in the sample; 80% occur only once, and 0.6% to 0.7% lies in the top ten. Germline loops: CDR1 MDHEN, CDR2 SYDVKM. The CDR3 contains 16 residues. Germline trimming cut 2 bases from V and 0 bases from J; bases unmatched to any gene: 4. The receptor was derived from a boy younger than 18 in good health and CMV-seronegative. The chain has TRBV28 and TRBJ2-4; 7 bases line up with TRBD1. The material sequenced was PBMCs. The CDR3 here is CASSLGTVLAKNIQYF. The CDR3 coding sequence is TGTGCCAGCAGTTTAGGGACAGTGCTAGCCAAAAACATTCAGTACTTC.